This entry lists 12 T cell receptor beta chains sequenced from one sample in a study of cytomegalovirus exposure and HLA in healthy donors. Primers included in the PCR were 60 Vbeta and 13 Jbeta primers. TCRdb keeps only in-frame clones here, not all; method: immunoSEQ multiplex PCR. The sample consists of some 160,000 clones, about 88% of them appearing once. The sequencing sample was made of PBMCs. These receptors were obtained from a woman aged 18-30 years in good health and CMV-seronegative.

J is TRBJ2-3 and V is TRBV11-2; tentatively, D is TRBD2 (8 bases). The V end lost 5 bases, the J end lost 5 bases, and 20 bases lay between the germline ends. The length of the CDR3 is 16 residues. Germline lookup yields CDR1 SGHAT and CDR2 FQNNGV. DNA for the CDR3: TGTGCCAGCAGCCGACGGGGGGGGACAGATTTAGATACGCAGTATTTT. Residues: CASSRRGGTDLDTQYF.

This clone is a singleton in its sample. This CDR3 is CASDAGDHRGYTF. The CDR3 nucleotides are TGTGCCTCCGATGCGGGGGACCACCGCGGCTACACCTTC. The V and J genes are TRBV30 and TRBJ1-2; D perhaps matches TRBD1 (5 bases). The CDR3 has 13 amino acids. Germline V lookup: CDR1 GTSNPN, CDR2 SVGIG (reference sequence). V was shortened by 7 bases and J by 8 bases, with 20 bases between the two germline ends.

For this clone: A junction end diverges from the germline sequence, so it may reflect a read error. The V gene is TRBV6-4, the J gene TRBJ1-2; 8 nucleotides line up with TRBD1. Germline V gene sequence: CDR1 MRHNA, CDR2 SNTAGT. This CDR3 has 12 amino acids. CDR3: CASSASGGGYPF. In nucleotides, the CDR3 is TGTGCCAGCAGTGCCTCAGGGGGCGGCTACCCCTTC.

V usage is TRBV28 and J usage is TRBJ1-1; D possibly corresponds to TRBD1 (5 bases). The CDR3 is made up of 13 amino acids. Trimming removed 8 bases at V and 3 bases at J, with 13 bases between. The germline CDR1 and CDR2 sequences are MDHEN and SYDVKM. The CDR3 nucleotides read TGTGCCAGCGGTAGGGGCAGGTACACTGAAGCTTTCTTT. It is translated as CASGRGRYTEAFF.

In the case of this clone: At one of its ends the junction is not consistent with the germline gene, which may arise from a read error. The chain is built from TRBV10-3 and TRBJ2-7; weak D call: TRBD2 (6 bases). The CDR3 has 14 residues. CDR1 ENHRY and CDR2 SYGVKD come from the germline V gene. The CDR3 sequence: CAIGDVGGWYEQYF. In DNA form, the CDR3 reads TGTGCCATCGGTGATGTGGGAGGCTGGTACGAGCAGTACTTC.

The J gene is TRBJ1-3, the V gene TRBV6-1; D is undetermined. CDR1 is MNHNS, CDR2 SASEGT, per germline. V was pared by 3 bases and J by 8 bases, with 14 bases between. The CDR3 has 14 residues. The CDR3 DNA follows: TGTGCCAGCAGTGATATAGCCTTCCTGGACACCATATATTTT. This codes for CASSDIAFLDTIYF.

The V gene is TRBV11-2, the J gene TRBJ2-5; TRBD2 aligns across 7 bases. The CDR3 runs 13 residues. V dropped 3 bases and J dropped 5; count of bases not matched to a gene: 3. Germline V gene lookup returns CDR1 SGHAT and CDR2 FQNNGV. CDR3 sequence reads: CASSLWREETQYF. Written as DNA, the CDR3 is TGTGCCAGCAGCTTGTGGCGGGAGGAGACCCAGTACTTC.

The V call is TRBV7-8, the J call TRBJ1-4, with 9 nucleotides matching TRBD1. This CDR3 is 15 amino acids long. V lost 4 bases, J lost 8 bases, and 8 bases stayed unmatched. Germline CDR1 SGHVS, CDR2 FQNEAQ. The CDR3 DNA follows: TGTGCCAGCAGCTCGGGGACAGGGTACGGCGAAAAACTGTTTTTT. It translates to CASSSGTGYGEKLFF.

The rearrangement links TRBV6-1 to TRBJ2-7; 9 bases agree with TRBD1. J lost 5 bases, V lost 4 bases, and 12 bases had no gene match. The CDR3 length is 16 residues. Per germline, CDR1 MNHNS and CDR2 SASEGT. The CDR3 DNA reads as TGTGCCAGCAGTGCCTCTGGGACAGGGAGTTACGACGAGCAGTACTTC. This codes for CASSASGTGSYDEQYF.

V is TRBV27 and J is TRBJ1-1, with TRBD1 matching over 7 bases. Germline values: CDR1 MNHEY, CDR2 SMNVEV (reference sequence). This CDR3 spans 15 amino acids. V trimming: 7 bases; J trimming: 0 bases; junction bases outside the gene matches: 8. Written as DNA, the CDR3 is TGTGCCAGCACCCCGTCAGGGGGGATGAACACTGAAGCTTTCTTT. Translation gives CASTPSGGMNTEAFF.

This clone occurred a few times. The rearrangement joins TRBV19 to TRBJ2-5; 8 bases line up with TRBD1. CDR1 is LNHDA and CDR2 is SQIVND in the germline V gene (reference sequence). The CDR3 extends over 17 amino acids. V was pared by 6 bases and J by 0 bases, with 12 bases of the junction left unmatched. CDR3 loop: CASSRGRGPFYQETQYF. In nucleotides, the CDR3 is TGTGCCAGTAGCAGGGGCAGGGGGCCTTTCTACCAAGAGACCCAGTACTTC. Together with reference TRBV19 and TRBJ2-5, the CDR3 gives the full variable domain: DGGITQSPKYLFRKEGQNVTLSCEQNLNHDAMYWYRQDPGQGLRLIYYSQIVNDFQKGDIAEGYSVSREKKESFPLTVTSAQKNPTAFYLCASSRGRGPFYQETQYFGPGTRLLVL.

This clone appeared a few times. The chain links TRBV15 to TRBJ2-1; 9 bases are shared with TRBD2. The V gene end was trimmed by 0 bases and the J gene end by 7 bases; junction bases not matched to a gene: 7. Germline V gives CDR1 LNHNV, CDR2 YYDKDF (reference sequence). The CDR3 is 16 amino acids. The CDR3 DNA is TGTGCCACCAGCAGAGATAGCGGCGGGGGGGGAAATGAGCAGTTCTTC. Its translation: CATSRDSGGGGNEQFF.